Listed below are T cell receptor beta chains from one sample, sequenced in a study of blood T cell repertoires in COVID-19. Method: immunoSEQ multiplex PCR; TCRdb's copy keeps in-frame clones and lacks some. The sample records hundreds of thousands of clones, around 83% being singletons. The sequenced material came from peripheral blood. The origin of the receptors is a woman aged 50 to 60 with acute or convalescent COVID-19. The conserved cysteine and the conserved F or W are not part of the CDR3 here.

>TRBV5-4|TRBJ1-1|16
ASSSAQEPRLTRAEAF
>TRBV28|TRBJ2-1|15
ASSLSLGTSGINEQF
>TRBV6-2/TRBV6-3|TRBJ2-3|14
ASSYFGREVADTQY
>TRBV15|TRBJ2-5|11
ATGTSGQETQY
>TRBV3-1/TRBV3-2|TRBJ2-2|16
ASSSHGQGASNTGELF
>TRBV28|TRBJ1-2|14
ASSDVPRGSGYGYT
>TRBV2|TRBJ2-3|15
ASSEALRGLQTDTQY
>TRBV6-6|TRBJ2-5|12
ASSPGGPRETQY
>TRBV3-1/TRBV3-2|TRBJ2-2|11
ASHLLGGGELF
>TRBV6-5|TRBJ1-1|9
ASNQAVWAF
>TRBV9|TRBJ2-2|15
ASSVASSGRGNGELF
>TRBV6-2/TRBV6-3|TRBJ1-2|14
ASSYLAGPSGYGYT
>TRBV12-3/TRBV12-4|TRBJ2-7|11
ASSLRTGSGQY
>TRBV5-1|TRBJ2-7|13
ASSLGGGRAYEQY
>TRBV28|TRBJ1-2|16
ASSFPLIQPTGDYGYT
>TRBV29-1|TRBJ2-7|13
SVRVGQGGPYEQY
>TRBV7-9|TRBJ1-5|12
ASSSTGSNQPQH
>TRBV18|TRBJ2-1|15
ASSPRLAEPGYNEQF
>TRBV28|TRBJ2-1|14
ASSSSGRATNNEQF
>TRBV6-5|TRBJ2-5|13
ASSTQGGGPETQY
>TRBV5-4|TRBJ1-1|10
ASSLYQREAF
>TRBV7-8|TRBJ1-2|11
ASSRDYRGGYT
>TRBV29-1|TRBJ2-7|11
SVEGTGPSEQY
>TRBV19|TRBJ1-1|11
ASSRRQGPEAF
>TRBV2|TRBJ2-1|11
ASSVGQSDEQF
>TRBV3-1/TRBV3-2|TRBJ2-2|15
ASSQDWLLAGRGELF
>TRBV27|TRBJ2-2|14
ASSLRWSGGTGELF
>TRBV10-2|TRBJ2-3|13
ASSDKRRGTDTQY
>TRBV2|TRBJ2-7|12
ASSDSQGSYEQY
>TRBV11-2|TRBJ1-5|16
ASSLESVADNGNQPQH
>TRBV5-8|TRBJ1-4|13
ASSLVYGGIEKLF